This T cell receptor beta chain originates from a study of cytomegalovirus exposure and HLA in healthy donors (dated by TCRdb to 2015 to 2018). About the investigation overall: According to an earlier analysis of 450 to 650 of the donors, about 180 million T cells yielded 90 million to 140 million unique TCR beta sequences and roughly 280 Gb of sequence data. A handful of DR-DQ haplotypes were treated as single units for association and clustering because of strong linkage in the cohort. Alongside the repertoire data, information on donor age, sex, ethnicity and CMV serostatus was compiled. The T cell repertoires of 666 subjects were profiled by immunosequencing and related to cytomegalovirus serostatus. Across about 380 genotyped donors of the cohort, an average of roughly 230,000 unique TCR beta nucleotide sequences per donor were sequenced, and 15% to 20% of those sequences were non-productive. The aim of the study was to test whether cataloging public T cell receptors could identify signatures of past pathogen exposure. Around 330 gigabases of sequencing data and around 90 million unique TCR sequences made up an early release that covered approximately 650 HLA-typed donors. Rather than using new phenotypic data, the later analysis identified candidate immune exposures from TCR beta sequences and from how often those sequences occurred across donors. A later analysis re-analyzed previously published TCR beta repertoires from 550 to 700 donors and added high-resolution HLA genotyping to study TCR occurrence patterns. The study combined high-throughput TCR immunosequencing, statistical association of individual TCRs with disease status, and machine learning to predict cytomegalovirus infection status. All discovery cohort repertoires had been generated using a single sequencing platform. A later genetic analysis used genome-wide SNP genotypes for about three fifths of the 666 donors, treating that subset as a discovery cohort. Both class I and class II loci were covered by HLA typing, at four-digit resolution. In an earlier analysis of more than 550 of the donors, high-throughput TCR beta sequencing was used to judge whether each TCR beta V gene segment behaved as functional or pseudogenic. The number of typed donors differed by locus: about 620-640 for A, B, C, DRB1 and DQB1; about 520 for DQA1; approximately 600 for DPA1; and some 430 for DPB1. Besides the first cohort of more than 650 subjects, a separate validation cohort made up of 95 to 150 different subjects was used. Of the approximately 400 genotyped donors, approximately 80% fell in the genetic ancestry cluster associated with self-reported Caucasian donors. Results and caveats for the whole study, not just this receptor: Because HLA typing was unavailable for some donors at each locus, only the typed subset was used in association tests. A later genetic analysis reported fewer N-insertions in productive TCRs among donors in an Asian-associated ancestry cluster than the roughly 700-donor mean. The authors suggested that the approach could potentially be extended to other disease states and immunological phenotypes. The study listed 150 to 200 TCR beta chains as associated with cytomegalovirus. In both the original and validation cohorts, the classifier was reported to diagnose cytomegalovirus status with high specificity and sensitivity. In an earlier analysis of more than 500 of the donors, most TCR beta V segments appeared in productive rearrangements about 90% or about 30% of the time, broadly matching IMGT annotations. Sequencing depth was assumed to be roughly uniform across donors in the presence/absence analyses, though that assumption may not hold. An association between a missense DCLRE1C variant and V-gene and J-gene trimming of TCR beta chains was found in a later genetic analysis and replicated in an independent cohort. About 17 rarely observed V segments, including chromosome 9 orphons, were excluded from the earlier analysis of some 590 of the donors because counts were too low. Most TCR sequences were seen in very few donors, while some public TCRs were found in many individuals. The 87-base-pair reads could not distinguish some IMGT-functional V segments, including TRBV6-2 and TRBV6-3, so those segments were excluded. In vitro tests confirmed that a few of the cytomegalovirus-associated TCR beta chains recognize cytomegalovirus antigens. A further reported finding was that TCR beta sequences accurately predicted the HLA-A and HLA-B alleles for most subjects in the first cohort. Specific HLA alleles were associated with some 15,000 TCR beta sequences at a false discovery rate of 0.05 in a later analysis. In a later analysis, HLA-associated TCR beta chains showed more clonal expansion and lower generation probabilities than non-associated chains that were equally common. A later analysis found that TCR association rates varied across HLA loci, with DRB1 alleles showing the most associated TCRs and HLA-C alleles the fewest. This cohort had only TCR beta chains sequenced, and the lack of alpha or paired-chain data limited which features could be detected. The only immune exposure information available for the cohort was CMV serostatus. Linkage disequilibrium might explain the correlated functional status among segregating V segments, but an unknown experimental factor could not be ruled out. Strong co-occurrence of HLA alleles, especially DR and DQ, made assigning TCR associations to individual alleles difficult. A cluster of highly shared sequence variants was judged likely to represent a technical artifact of the sequencing pipeline. In a later analysis, several top co-occurrence clusters were reported to appear linked to parvovirus B19, influenza, CMV and Epstein-Barr virus. A later analysis found that most CMV-associated TCR beta chains appeared HLA-restricted, with HLA associations seemingly driven largely by CMV exposure.

The cohort comprised 710 or so healthy bone marrow donors. At the time of sampling, every cohort member was nominally healthy, though immune exposures that went unrecorded were likely present. The donor tested CMV seropositive, placing the donor among the 289 seropositive members of the cohort. A peripheral blood sample was collected from each donor, and TCR beta sequencing was performed on peripheral blood mononuclear cells. The Qiagen DNeasy Blood Extraction Kit was used to extract genomic DNA from the blood cell samples. The V and J ends are trimmed by 7 bases and 0 bases, leaving 12 bases between them. CDR1 and CDR2 are drawn from the germline V gene: WSHSY, SAAADI. Taken from cysteine to phenylalanine, the CDR3 has 14 residues. The DNA shown is the 42-base CDR3, in frame from base 1. Libraries were prepared through the immunoSEQ multiplex PCR assay. The multiplex PCR relied on a mix of 60 forward primers for TCR Vbeta segments and 13 reverse primers for TCR Jbeta segments. Amplification of the CDR3 region of rearranged TCR beta genes was performed with a multiplex PCR assay on genomic DNA. The Illumina HiSeq System was used to sequence the amplified TCR beta libraries as 87-base-pair reads. The study's own analysis went as follows. A later analysis counted tens of millions of unique TCR beta chains across the 500 to 850 repertoires, and approximately 11 million of these chains were shared by at least two donors. To remove PCR and sequencing errors, raw reads were error-corrected and collapsed into unique sequences using a nearest-neighbor algorithm that merged closely related sequences. CDR3 sequences were aligned to IMGT reference sequences to assign V, D and J gene segments. For a sequence to be retained, at least a six-nucleotide match to both a V gene segment and a J gene segment was required. A rearrangement was called productive if the CDR3 had no stop codons and remained in frame with V and J, and every other rearrangement was called non-productive. CDR3 was defined according to IMGT convention as the region running from the second conserved V-encoded cysteine to the conserved J-encoded phenylalanine. In an earlier analysis of around 540 of the donors, sequences lacking an unambiguous match to a single V gene segment were excluded. An earlier analysis of roughly 590 of the donors called V segments functional above 56.7% productive rearrangements and segregating when the between-donor standard deviation exceeded 5%. A statistical classification framework was built for diagnosing cytomegalovirus status from the catalog of TCR beta chain sequences. A later analysis assigned V and J genes by comparing TCR nucleotide sequences with IMGT/GENE-DB human TR gene sequences. Using the TCRdist pipeline, a later analysis assigned CDR3 sequences along with most-parsimonious VDJ recombination scenarios. A later analysis defined each TCR beta chain by its CDR3 amino acid sequence plus V-gene family, and excluded reads lacking a unique V-gene family. A later analysis removed 450 to 600 highly shared, low-generation-probability nucleotide sequences to deal with suspected cross-contamination and a sequencing artifact. In a later analysis, a clonal expansion index for each public chain was calculated from normalized within-repertoire ranks of inferred template counts. Generation probabilities in a later analysis came from a VDJ recombination model fitted to out-of-frame rearrangements, and those results were checked against IGoR. In a later analysis, TCR-TCR, TCR-HLA and TCR-CMV co-occurrence was scored with hypergeometric tests, and a repertoire-size bias correction was applied to TCR pairs. False discovery rates were estimated in a later analysis by permuting HLA or CMV assignments 20 times. In a later analysis, co-occurring TCRs were grouped using DBSCAN, and TCRdist sequence similarity was added for clustering within HLA-allele-positive subsets. Repertoires with fewer than 30,000 or more than 120,000 public chains, plus five repertoires with anomalous nucleotide sharing, were excluded from co-occurrence clustering. Here the immuneACCESS table is served through TCRdb, limited to in-frame sequences with V and J called. Missing clones are a known gap in these copies; in checked studies unresolved V genes cover under half, and the rest lacks a known reason. Clone size and V and J calls were adopted from that table, with D and trimming inferred from the DNA. This sample's listing comprises just over 20,000 clones. The ten largest clones represent 22% of the sample.

Comment on this clone: The antigen it recognizes is unknown.

The TCR was taken from a man aged 55 to 70 in good health and CMV-seropositive. The material sequenced was PBMCs. The V gene is TRBV10-2 and the J gene is TRBJ1-1; the D gene cannot be resolved reliably. The CDR3 here reads CASKLAGMNTEAFF. The nucleotide sequence is given as TGCGCCAGCAAGTTAGCGGGGATGAACACTGAAGCTTTCTTT.